The T cell receptor (beta chain) under discussion was sequenced for a study of regulatory T cells in long-lasting Graves disease. Study-level findings and limits: Whereas nearly 1,000 public clonotypes were shared by new patients, persistent patients shared more, at a few thousand.

The length of the CDR3 is 15 residues. Trimming took off 3 bases at V and 5 bases at J, with 13 bases between the two ends. Germline V gene lookup returns CDR1 SGHTA and CDR2 FQGNSA. The time point here: persistent/refractory GD, antithyroid drugs over 5 years with positive TRAb. Researchers made the TCR library from RNA that was extracted from PBMCs. Patients met American Thyroid Association criteria for Graves' disease. As regards this clonotype: Its antigen is still unknown.

Sequencing libraries for TCR beta were prepared with iRepertoire HTBI primers and Arm-PCR of CDR3 regions. TCRdb passed the multiplex PCR reads through MiXCR, listing each CDR3 protein once. Of around 430,000 distinct CDR3 sequences in the sample, under 25% were seen once. This clonotype originated in a female donor with Graves disease. The rearrangement joins TRBV7-2 to TRBJ2-2, with D tentatively TRBD1 (6 bases). The specimen was peripheral blood mononuclear cells (PBMCs), collected when the disease was refractory, from a patient treated with antithyroid drugs. The CDR3 is CASSFMGAGTGELFF. The CDR3 nucleotides are TGTGCCAGCAGCTTTATGGGGGCGGGTACCGGGGAGCTGTTTTTT.